The 8 T cell receptor beta chains in this list originate from one sample, sequenced in a study of immune heterogeneity within non-small cell lung tumors. At 550 to 600 ng per sample, bulk tumor genomic DNA provided the template. During surgery, each primary tumor gave multiple biopsies spaced as far apart as possible. Patients had untreated, newly diagnosed non-small cell lung cancer and underwent curative surgery. Multiplex PCR amplified TCR beta CDR3 with 32 V and 13 J primers. One entry per CDR3 protein results from TCRdb running MiXCR on the multiplex PCR reads. The repertoire holds 20,000 to 25,000 distinct CDR3 sequences, with around a quarter as singletons. Sequenced material: lung tumor tissue. The receptor set was obtained from a middle-aged man with non-small cell lung cancer.

V is TRBV30 and J is TRBJ2-1; no clear D gene. This CDR3 spans 15 amino acids. Looked up from germline, CDR1 is GTSNPN and CDR2 is SVGIG (reference sequence). Trimming took off 3 bases at V and 5 bases at J, with 17 bases between the two ends. The CDR3 loop is CAWSAARTDHNEQFF. In DNA, the CDR3 is TGTGCCTGGAGCGCCGCCAGAACCGATCACAATGAGCAGTTCTTC. The variable domain in full, with the rest retrieved from reference TRBV30 and TRBJ2-1, is SQTIHQWPATLVQPVGSPLSLECTVEGTSNPNLYWYRQAAGRGLQLLFYSVGIGQISSEVPQNLSASRPQDRQFILSSKKLLLSDSGFYLCAWSAARTDHNEQFFGPGTRLTVL.

There are a few counts of this clonotype. A read error may account for a junction end that differs from germline. The V gene is TRBV7-7, the J gene TRBJ1-1; D is undetermined. This CDR3 has 14 residues. Per germline, CDR1 SSHAT and CDR2 FNYEAQ (reference sequence). For the CDR3, the DNA is TGTGCTAGCAGCCACCCCCACATGAACACTGAAGCTTTCTTT. It codes for CASSHPHMNTEAFF. Based on the CDR3 plus reference TRBV7-7 and TRBJ1-1, the full variable domain is GAGVSQSPRYKVTKRGQDVTLRCDPISSHATLYWYQQALGQGPEFLTYFNYEAQPDKSGLPSDRFSAERPEGSISTLTIQRTEQRDSAMYRCASSHPHMNTEAFFGQGTRLTVV.

On this clonotype itself: Being one base from a much bigger clone, this may be a read error. The chain uses TRBV7-7 and TRBJ1-4; D might be TRBD1 (6 bases). The CDR3 is 15 residues long. The V gene's germline CDR1 is SSHAT and CDR2 FNYEAQ (reference sequence). The CDR3 DNA sequence: TGTGCTACCAGCCCAACTGGACAGCTTAATGAAAAACTGTTTTTT. Amino acid sequence: CATSPTGQLNEKLFF.

By share, this clonotype counts as medium-sized. This chain uses TRBV7-9 with TRBJ1-2; D not certain. There are 13 residues in the CDR3. With 5 bases removed from V and 0 bases from J, the gap between germline ends came to 7 bases. Per germline, CDR1 SEHNR and CDR2 FQNEAQ (reference sequence). The CDR3 nucleotides are TGTGCCAGCAGCCCGCAAGCTAACTATGGCTACACCTTC. Amino acids: CASSPQANYGYTF.

Turning to this clonotype: A much larger clone lies one base from this, so it may be a read error. The V gene is TRBV12-3 or TRBV12-4, the J gene TRBJ2-1; D may be TRBD2 (7 bases). The CDR3 contains 16 residues. The CDR3 DNA sequence: TGTGCCATCAGTTTAGGGGGGGACGCTTCCTACAATGAGCAGTTCTTC. It yields the protein CAISLGGDASYNEQFF.

A word on this clonotype: A much larger clone lies a single base off, so this may be a read error. The chain carries TRBV28 and TRBJ1-1, with 9 bases fitting TRBD1. In germline, CDR1 is MDHEN, CDR2 SYDVKM. The CDR3 runs to 15 residues. In DNA form, the CDR3 reads TGTGCCAGCAGTCCATGGGACAGGGTGAACACTAAAGCTTTCTTT. This encodes CASSPWDRVNTKAFF. Variable domain in full (rest from reference TRBV28 and TRBJ1-1): DVKVTQSSRYLVKRTGEKVFLECVQDMDHENMFWYRQDPGLGLRLIYFSYDVKMKEKGDIPEGYSVSREKKERFSLILESASTNQTSMYLCASSPWDRVNTKAFFGQGTRLTVV.

CDR3 amino acids: CASNAPSNTGELFF. The CDR3 nucleotides are TGTGCCAGCAACGCGCCCTCGAACACCGGGGAGCTGTTTTTT. This sequence joins TRBV7-2 and TRBJ2-2; D not certain. Trimming pared 7 bases from V and 0 bases from J, leaving 9 bases between. The CDR3 length is 14 residues. Germline-derived CDR1 and CDR2 are SGHTA and FQGNSA. Combining the CDR3 with reference TRBV7-2 and TRBJ2-2 gives the whole variable domain GAGVSQSPSNKVTEKGKDVELRCDPISGHTALYWYRQSLGQGLEFLIYFQGNSAPDKSGLPSDRFSAERTGGSVSTLTIQRTQQEDSAVYLCASNAPSNTGELFFGEGSRLTVL.

This clonotype occurred a few times. One end of the junction varies from germline; a read error may be responsible. The chain links TRBV12-3 or TRBV12-4 to TRBJ2-3, with 9 bases matching TRBD1. This CDR3 contains 16 residues. The CDR3 loop reads CASSTGTGTGTDTKYF. In DNA form, the CDR3 reads TGTGCCAGCAGCACCGGGACAGGGACTGGCACAGATACGAAGTATTTC.